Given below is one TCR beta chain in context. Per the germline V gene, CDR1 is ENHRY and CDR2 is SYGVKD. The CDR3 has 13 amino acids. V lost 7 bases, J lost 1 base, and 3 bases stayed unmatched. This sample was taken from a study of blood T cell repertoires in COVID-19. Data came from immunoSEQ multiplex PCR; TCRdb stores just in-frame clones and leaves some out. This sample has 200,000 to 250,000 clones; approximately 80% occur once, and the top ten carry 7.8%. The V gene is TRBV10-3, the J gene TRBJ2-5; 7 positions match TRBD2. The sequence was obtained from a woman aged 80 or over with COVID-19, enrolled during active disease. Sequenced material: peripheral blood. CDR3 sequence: CAITASGQETQYF. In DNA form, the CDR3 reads TGTGCCATCACGGCTAGCGGCCAAGAGACCCAGTACTTC.